This T cell receptor (beta chain) originates from a study of T cell responses to AZD1222 COVID-19 vaccine. This table comes from immunoSEQ multiplex PCR, and its TCRdb copy is limited to in-frame clones, with some not included. The data show 100,000 to 150,000 clones, about nine tenths seen once. Study results and caveats: Only a handful of AZD1222 recipients, roughly six in all, had baseline seropositivity. The donor cohort was predominantly white British with a female majority, and clonal diversity may have been underestimated.

On this clone: The antigen is undetermined.

The source was peripheral blood, collected on day 0 of AZD1222 vaccination. The clonotype originates from an adult in good health.

Here the CDR3 reads CASSSPRDRGTMNTEAFF. Written as DNA, the CDR3 is TGCGCCAGCAGCTCCCCCCGGGACAGGGGAACGATGAACACTGAAGCTTTCTTT. The chain joins TRBV5-1 to TRBJ1-1, with 10 bases aligning to TRBD1. This CDR3 comprises 18 residues. Trimming at V came to 3 bases and at J to 0 bases, leaving 11 bases not matched to a gene. Germline assignment: CDR1 SGHRS and CDR2 YFSETQ.